This T cell receptor (beta chain) was captured in a study of T cells expressing NK-cell markers. TCRdb re-called the 5' RACE reads and shows each CDR3 protein once, DNA omitted. This sample contains hundreds of thousands of distinct CDR3 sequences. The CDR3 consists of 14 residues. This rearrangement joins TRBV12-3 or TRBV12-4 to TRBJ1-4; without DNA, the TCRdb call of TRBD1 cannot be checked. This TCR came from a woman between 18 and 70 years old in good health. Sequences were obtained from blood T cells: a sorted CD56 or NKG2C T cell subset, CD4+ or CD8+ T cells, or bulk PBMC T cells (not recorded which). The CDR3 protein is CASSFAGDREKLFF.